This TCR beta chain was observed in a study of spatial heterogeneity in lung cancer. Findings of the study overall: In blood, ubiquitous expanded tumor TCRs appeared more at resection than follow-up.

This clonotype showed up many times. Its antigen is as yet unknown. Unmatched junction bases numbered 12, after V lost 6 bases and J lost 4 bases. Germline V CDR1 and CDR2: SEHNR, FQNEAQ (reference sequence). The CDR3 has 16 amino acids. Noted time point: blood at routine non-recurrence follow-up after resection. Via MiXCR, TCRdb re-called the 5' RACE reads, giving one row per CDR3 protein. In the table there are 110,000 or so distinct CDR3 sequences, less than 14% of which are singletons. The genes are TRBV7-9 and TRBJ2-4; 7 positions agree with TRBD1. This clonotype was obtained from a female donor with early-stage non-small cell lung cancer. Sequenced material: PBMCs, taken at follow-up. CDR3 sequence reads: CASSDLLKDRKNIQYF. The CDR3 DNA reads as TGTGCCAGCAGTGACCTATTAAAGGACAGGAAAAACATTCAGTACTTC.